This T cell receptor (beta chain) came from a study of T cell responses to AZD1222 COVID-19 vaccine. The method was immunoSEQ multiplex PCR; TCRdb's version includes in-frame clones alone and lacks a portion of them. The sample lists 90,000 to 100,000 clones, about 88% occurring once. Study-wide findings and caveats: Close to half of spike-specific TCRs reportedly recognize unmutated variant regions. The study found vaccine-associated CD4 TCRs spanning spike, dominant at 160-218 and 743-854.

On this clone itself: Its target is not known.

Germline loops: CDR1 SGHNT, CDR2 YYREEE (reference sequence). This CDR3 has 15 amino acids. The V and J ends lost 0 bases and 4 bases respectively, with 10 bases between them. This specimen consisted of peripheral blood, obtained 28 days after the second AZD1222 dose. The receptor was isolated from an adult who received the AZD1222 COVID-19 vaccine. This chain joins TRBV5-4 and TRBJ1-4, with D uncertain. CDR3 region: CASSLGSEINEKLFF. DNA for the CDR3: TGTGCCAGCAGCTTGGGGTCGGAGATTAATGAAAAACTGTTTTTT.